The present TCR beta chain was sequenced within a study of OX40 agonist ivuxolimab in advanced cancers. Study summary: The patients got ivuxolimab, which is an agonistic anti-OX40 (CD134) antibody. Prior anti-PD-1, anti-PD-L1 or anti-CTLA-4 therapy was allowed; 40% had some.

Germline V gene data show CDR1 as MDHEN and CDR2 as SYDVKM. The CDR3 consists of 17 residues. V shed 3 bases, J shed 0 bases, and the junction held 10 bases outside the gene matches. Using immunoSEQ multiplex PCR, the repertoire was profiled, and TCRdb retains in-frame clones only, with some absent. The data hold 95,000 to 150,000 clones, with just over 90% observed a single time. This sample comprised CD4+ or CD8+ T cells sorted from blood, obtained in a trial of the OX40 agonist ivuxolimab. The receptor was derived from an adult with an advanced solid tumor such as melanoma, head and neck, liver or kidney cancer. This chain uses TRBV28 with TRBJ2-7; 8 nucleotides agree with TRBD1. The CDR3 here is CASSFLSPGGISYEQYF. In DNA, the CDR3 is TGTGCCAGCAGTTTCCTCTCTCCAGGGGGCATCTCCTACGAGCAGTACTTC.